Given below is one T cell receptor beta chain in context. Its antigen has not been determined. Base qualities are missing; no much larger clone stands one base away. One collaborating source in Seattle enrolled patients while the patients were actively infected and followed the patients over time throughout the course of disease. Collaborating institutions collected whole blood in K2EDTA tubes following their own protocols. For TCRbeta analysis, collaborator samples were shipped as frozen whole blood, as isolated PBMCs, or as DNA extracted from either sample type. Spanning cysteine to phenylalanine, the CDR3 consists of 16 amino acids. Solely the CDR3 DNA is kept, with 48 bases framed from the first base. Reading the germline V gene gives CDR1 SNHLY and CDR2 FYNNEI. The V and J ends are trimmed by 1 base and 0 bases, leaving 12 bases between them. TCRbeta CDR3 regions were amplified from genomic DNA by means of the immunoSEQ Assay, a bias-controlled multiplex PCR. The authors' analysis ran thus. Nucleated cell counts per sample were estimated from amplification of reference gene primers within the assay. To quantify the absolute abundance of each unique TCRbeta CDR3 rearrangement, sequence reads were collapsed and filtered. For each sample, productive Simpson clonality was calculated as the square root of Simpson's diversity index over productive rearrangements. TCRdb obtained this table from immuneACCESS and retained in-frame rearrangements with V and J assigned. These tables miss some clones; where compared with another copy, unresolved V genes account for less than half of the shortfall, and the remainder is unexplained. The D gene and trimming were derived from the DNA, and the V and J assignments and clone size from that table. The sample data list about 76,000 clones, and 85% of these were observed just once. Jointly, the top ten make up about 10% of the sample.

The data stem from a study of blood T cell repertoires in COVID-19 (dated by TCRdb to about 2020). Concerning the study at large: The collaborator samples originated in the United States, Italy and Spain and spanned the acute and convalescent phases of COVID-19. The material from the prospective study consisted of cDNA or gDNA derived from T cells, B-cell-depleted T cells, or PBMCs. Deeply sampled blood TCRbeta repertoires from subjects exposed to, actively infected with, or recovered from COVID-19 were included in the dataset. A freely available public database, intended as a resource for researchers studying the immune response to SARS-CoV-2, is where the repertoires were released. The samples were drawn from the first 160 participants of the ongoing ImmuneRACE study and from 1,254 subjects provided by 6 global collaborators. A de-identified subject ID, COVID-19 status, age in years and sex were almost always included in the sample metadata. HLA class I and class II types, where available, came from metadata supplied by the sample provider rather than from assay-based typing. Study-level results and caveats: The quantity of clinical and demographic metadata differed by source and by participant and was supplied without curation.

Sequenced: peripheral blood. The TCR sequence derives from a man aged 55 to 70 with COVID-19, enrolled during active disease. The chain couples TRBV2 to TRBJ1-1, with the identity of the D gene unclear. Here the CDR3 is given as CASSEGPALLNTEAFF. The nucleotide sequence reads as follows: TGTGCCAGCAGTGAAGGCCCCGCGCTCCTGAACACTGAAGCTTTCTTT.